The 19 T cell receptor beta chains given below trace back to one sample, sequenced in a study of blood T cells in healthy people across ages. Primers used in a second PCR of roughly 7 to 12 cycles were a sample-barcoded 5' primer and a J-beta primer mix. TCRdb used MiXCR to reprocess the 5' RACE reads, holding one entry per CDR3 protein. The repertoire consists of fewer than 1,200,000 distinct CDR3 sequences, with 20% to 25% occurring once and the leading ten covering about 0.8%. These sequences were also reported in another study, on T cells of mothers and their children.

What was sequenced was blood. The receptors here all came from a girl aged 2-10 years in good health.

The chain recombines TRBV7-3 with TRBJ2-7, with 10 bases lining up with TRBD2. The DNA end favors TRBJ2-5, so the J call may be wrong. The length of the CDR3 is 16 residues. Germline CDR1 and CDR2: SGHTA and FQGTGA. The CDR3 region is CASSPGASGGIETQYF. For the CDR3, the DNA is TGTGCCAGCAGCCCCGGGGCTAGCGGGGGCATAGAGACCCAGTACTTC.

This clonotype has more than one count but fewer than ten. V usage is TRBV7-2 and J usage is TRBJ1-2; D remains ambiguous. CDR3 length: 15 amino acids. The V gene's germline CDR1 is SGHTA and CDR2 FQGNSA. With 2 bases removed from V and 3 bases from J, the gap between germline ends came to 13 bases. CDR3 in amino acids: CASSLFPGLDYGYTF. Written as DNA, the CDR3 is TGTGCCAGCAGCTTATTCCCAGGTTTAGACTATGGCTACACCTTC.

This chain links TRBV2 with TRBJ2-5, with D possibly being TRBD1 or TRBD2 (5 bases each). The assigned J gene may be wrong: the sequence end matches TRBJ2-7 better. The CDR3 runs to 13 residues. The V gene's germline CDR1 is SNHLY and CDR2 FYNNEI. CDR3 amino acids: CARERLGGHEQYF. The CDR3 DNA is TGTGCCAGGGAGAGACTTGGGGGACACGAGCAGTACTTC.

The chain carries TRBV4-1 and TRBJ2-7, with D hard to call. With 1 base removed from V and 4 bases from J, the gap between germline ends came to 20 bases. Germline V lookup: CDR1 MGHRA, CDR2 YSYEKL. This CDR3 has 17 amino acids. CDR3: CASSQGLMGLERYEQYF. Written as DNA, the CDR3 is TGCGCCAGCAGCCAAGGACTTATGGGCCTAGAAAGGTACGAGCAGTACTTC.

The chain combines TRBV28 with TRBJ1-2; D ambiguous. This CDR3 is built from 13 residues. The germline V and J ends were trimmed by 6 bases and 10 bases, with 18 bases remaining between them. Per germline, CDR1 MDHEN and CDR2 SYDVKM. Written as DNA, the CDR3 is TGTGCCAGCAGAGCACAGTCCTACCCGGACTACACCTTC. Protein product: CASRAQSYPDYTF.

The DNA for the CDR3 is TGTGCCAGCAGCGCTGTGTCAACTCTCGGCGAGCAGTACTTC. Translated: CASSAVSTLGEQYF. V is TRBV7-2 and J is TRBJ2-7; D gene unclear. Germline assignment: CDR1 SGHTA and CDR2 FQGNSA. The length of the CDR3 is 14 residues. The V gene lost 5 bases and the J gene lost 6 bases, with 17 bases spanning the gap.

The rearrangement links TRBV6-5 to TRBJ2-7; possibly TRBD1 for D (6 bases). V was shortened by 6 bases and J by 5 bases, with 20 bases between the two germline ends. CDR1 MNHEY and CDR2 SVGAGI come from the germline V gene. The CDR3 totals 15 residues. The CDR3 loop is CASRFAYGQLDEQYF. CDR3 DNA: TGTGCCAGCAGATTCGCTTACGGACAGCTTGACGAGCAGTACTTC.

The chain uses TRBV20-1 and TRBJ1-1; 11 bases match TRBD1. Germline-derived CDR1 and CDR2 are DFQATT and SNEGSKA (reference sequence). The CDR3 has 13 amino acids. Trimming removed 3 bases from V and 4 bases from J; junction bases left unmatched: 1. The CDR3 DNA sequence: TGCAGTGCTAGGGGGACAGGGGGCACTGAAGCTTTCTTT. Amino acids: CSARGTGGTEAFF.

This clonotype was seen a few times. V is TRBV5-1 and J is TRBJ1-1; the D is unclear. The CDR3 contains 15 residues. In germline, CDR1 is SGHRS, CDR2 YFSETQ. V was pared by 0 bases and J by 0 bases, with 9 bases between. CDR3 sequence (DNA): TGCGCCAGCAGCTTGGTGGACGGAATGAACACTGAAGCTTTCTTT. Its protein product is CASSLVDGMNTEAFF.

The CDR3 here is CASSSGQGLPCEQYF. The CDR3 DNA follows: TGCGCCAGCAGCTCCGGACAGGGCCTCCCCTGCGAGCAGTACTTC. V is TRBV5-1 and J is TRBJ2-1; 8 bases map to TRBD1. The J call may be faulty, since TRBJ2-7 better matches the DNA end. CDR1 is SGHRS and CDR2 is YFSETQ in the germline V gene. The CDR3 sequence is 15 residues long.

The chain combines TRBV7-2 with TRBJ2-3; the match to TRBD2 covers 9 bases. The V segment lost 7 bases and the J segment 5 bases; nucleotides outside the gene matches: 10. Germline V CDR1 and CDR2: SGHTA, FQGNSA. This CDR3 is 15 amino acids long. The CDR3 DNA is TGTGCCAGCAAAAGCAGAAATAGCGGGGGAGATACGCAGTATTTT. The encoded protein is CASKSRNSGGDTQYF. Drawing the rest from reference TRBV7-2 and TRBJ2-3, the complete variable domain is GAGVSQSPSNKVTEKGKDVELRCDPISGHTALYWYRQSLGQGLEFLIYFQGNSAPDKSGLPSDRFSAERTGGSVSTLTIQRTQQEDSAVYLCASKSRNSGGDTQYFGPGTRLTVL.

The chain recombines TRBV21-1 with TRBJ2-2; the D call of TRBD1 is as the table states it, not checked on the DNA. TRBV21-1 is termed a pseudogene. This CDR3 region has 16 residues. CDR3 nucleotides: TGTGCCAGCAGCAAAGAGTGCGGGACAAATACCGGGGAGCTGTTTTTT. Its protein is CASSKECGTNTGELFF.

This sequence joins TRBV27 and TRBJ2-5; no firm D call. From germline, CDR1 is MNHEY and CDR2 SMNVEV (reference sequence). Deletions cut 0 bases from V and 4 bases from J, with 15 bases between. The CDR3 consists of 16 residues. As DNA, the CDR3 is TGTGCCAGCAGTTTATCATCGTTGGAGCGCCGAGAGACCCAGTACTTC. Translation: CASSLSSLERRETQYF.

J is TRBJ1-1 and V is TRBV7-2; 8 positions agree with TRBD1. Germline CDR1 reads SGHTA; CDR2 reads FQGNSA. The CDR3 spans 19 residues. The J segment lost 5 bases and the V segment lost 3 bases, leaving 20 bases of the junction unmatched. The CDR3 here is CASSFSGGLDRGGVTEAFF. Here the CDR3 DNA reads TGTGCCAGCAGCTTCTCTGGGGGCCTTGACAGGGGAGGAGTTACTGAAGCTTTCTTT.

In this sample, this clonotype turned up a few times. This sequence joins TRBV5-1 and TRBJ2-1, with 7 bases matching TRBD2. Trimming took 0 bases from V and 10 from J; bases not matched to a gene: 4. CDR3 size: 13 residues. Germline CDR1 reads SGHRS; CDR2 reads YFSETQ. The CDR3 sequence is CASSLDLGGEQFF. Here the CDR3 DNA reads TGCGCCAGCAGCTTGGATCTGGGGGGGGAGCAGTTCTTC.

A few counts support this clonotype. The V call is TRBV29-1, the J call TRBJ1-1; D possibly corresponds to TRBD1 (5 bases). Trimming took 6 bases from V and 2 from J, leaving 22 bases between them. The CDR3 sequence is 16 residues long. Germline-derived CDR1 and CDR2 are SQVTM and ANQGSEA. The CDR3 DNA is TGCAGCGTGAAGGGTGTTATAGACAGAGCCAACACTGAAGCTTTCTTT. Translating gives CSVKGVIDRANTEAFF.

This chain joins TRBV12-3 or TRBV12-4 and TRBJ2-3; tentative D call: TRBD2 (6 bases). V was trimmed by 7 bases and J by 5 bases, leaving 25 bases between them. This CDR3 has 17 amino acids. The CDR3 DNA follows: TGTGCCAGCACCCTAAAAGCAAGGGTCTACGGGGGAGATACGCAGTATTTT. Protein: CASTLKARVYGGDTQYF.

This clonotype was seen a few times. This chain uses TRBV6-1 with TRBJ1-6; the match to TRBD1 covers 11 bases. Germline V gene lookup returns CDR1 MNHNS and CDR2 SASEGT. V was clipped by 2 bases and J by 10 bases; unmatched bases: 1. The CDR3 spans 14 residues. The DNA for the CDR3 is TGTGCCAGCAGTGAATGGACAGGGGGCTCACCCCTCCACTTT. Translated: CASSEWTGGSPLHF.

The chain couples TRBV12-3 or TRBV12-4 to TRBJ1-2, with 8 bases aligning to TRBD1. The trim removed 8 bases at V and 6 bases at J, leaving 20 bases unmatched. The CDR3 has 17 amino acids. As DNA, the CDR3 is TGTGCCAGCGGCCGCTCGGGACAGGCCGCTTTAACGGATGGCTACACCTTC. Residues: CASGRSGQAALTDGYTF.